This T cell receptor beta chain was recorded in a study of brain T cells in children with intractable seizures. Time point in this sample: blood from clinic visit 5 months post-surgery; TSC patient then seizure free. From germline, CDR1 is MNHEY and CDR2 SMNVEV (reference sequence). The CDR3 totals 16 residues. The V and J ends lost 0 bases and 1 base respectively, with 13 bases between them. Measured with immunoSEQ multiplex PCR; TCRdb has only the in-frame clones, and not every one. The data show under 400,000 clones, 85% to 95% seen once. Concerning this clone itself: Its specificity is not known.

Overall study results and limits: Absence of clones before surgery may stem from lower sequencing depth.

This chain connects TRBV27 to TRBJ2-7; possible D gene TRBD1, 5 bases. This clonotype was obtained from a boy younger than two with tuberous sclerosis and intractable seizures. Sequencing used peripheral blood, obtained around 5 months after surgery. CDR3 in amino acids: CASSLSSQGSSYEQYF. CDR3 nucleotides: TGTGCCAGCAGTTTATCAAGCCAGGGATCGTCCTACGAGCAGTACTTC.